This T cell receptor beta chain originates from a study of T-cell reconstitution after alpha-beta-depleted transplantation in children. The TCRbeta library incorporated unique molecular identifiers. Using its own MiXCR run on the PCR reads, TCRdb lists one record per CDR3 protein. In the table there are around 370,000 distinct CDR3 sequences, 10% to 13% of which are singletons. This clonotype was recorded many times. The CDR3 is 15 residues long. Looked up from germline, CDR1 is SGHRS and CDR2 is YFSETQ. V was shortened by 4 bases and J by 0 bases, with 14 bases between the two germline ends. Sequencing was performed on PBMCs from the stem cell graft donor, taken from the stem cell graft. This chain connects TRBV5-1 to TRBJ2-7; no reliable D call. This clonotype originated in a human donor who donated a stem cell graft to a child with acute lymphoblastic leukemia. The DNA of the CDR3 is TGCGCCAGCAGCCCCAGACGGCAGACCTCCTACGAGCAGTACTTC. This gives the protein CASSPRRQTSYEQYF.